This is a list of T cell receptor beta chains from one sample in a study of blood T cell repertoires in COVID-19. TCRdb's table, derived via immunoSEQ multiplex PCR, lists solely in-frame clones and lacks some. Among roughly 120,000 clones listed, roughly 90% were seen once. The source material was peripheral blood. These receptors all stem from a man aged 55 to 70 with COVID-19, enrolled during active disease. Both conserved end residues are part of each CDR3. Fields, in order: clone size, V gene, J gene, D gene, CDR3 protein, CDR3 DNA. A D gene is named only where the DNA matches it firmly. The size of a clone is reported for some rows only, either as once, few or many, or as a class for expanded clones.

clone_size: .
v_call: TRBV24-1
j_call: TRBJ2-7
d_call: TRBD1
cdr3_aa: CATSDSGTGVRNYEQYF
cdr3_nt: TGTGCCACCAGTGATTCCGGGACAGGGGTTCGGAACTACGAGCAGTACTTC

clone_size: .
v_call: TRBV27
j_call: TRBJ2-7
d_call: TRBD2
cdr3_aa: CASSTRIAGVFSYEQYF
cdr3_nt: TGTGCCAGCAGTACCCGGATAGCGGGAGTCTTTTCCTACGAGCAGTACTTC

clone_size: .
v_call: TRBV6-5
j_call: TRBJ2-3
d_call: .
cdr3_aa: CASIPGPDTQYF
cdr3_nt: TGTGCCAGCATCCCTGGCCCGGATACGCAGTATTTT

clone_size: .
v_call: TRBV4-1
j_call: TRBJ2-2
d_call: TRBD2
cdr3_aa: CASSPGLTLVNTGELFF
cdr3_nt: TGCGCCAGCAGCCCGGGACTAACACTCGTTAACACCGGGGAGCTGTTTTTT

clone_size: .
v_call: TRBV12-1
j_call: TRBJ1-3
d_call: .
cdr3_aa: CASSYGQRQTIYF
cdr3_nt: TGTGCCAGCAGCTACGGACAGCGGCAGACCATATATTTT

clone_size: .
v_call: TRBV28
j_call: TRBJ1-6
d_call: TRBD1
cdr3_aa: CANQGQGYNSPLHF
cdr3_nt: TGTGCCAACCAGGGACAGGGATATAATTCACCCCTCCACTTT

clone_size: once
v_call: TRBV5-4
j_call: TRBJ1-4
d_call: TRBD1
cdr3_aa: CASSSGTGNEKLFF
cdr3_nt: TGTGCCAGCAGCTCCGGGACAGGGAACGAAAAACTGTTTTTT

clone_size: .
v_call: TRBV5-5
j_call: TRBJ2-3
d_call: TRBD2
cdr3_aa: CASSWEGPTDTQYF
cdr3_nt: TGTGCCAGCAGCTGGGAGGGACCCACAGATACGCAGTATTTT

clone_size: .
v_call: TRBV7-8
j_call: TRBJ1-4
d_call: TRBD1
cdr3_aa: CASSLAQTGGAEKLFF
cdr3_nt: TGTGCCAGCAGCTTGGCTCAGACAGGGGGGGCTGAAAAACTGTTTTTT

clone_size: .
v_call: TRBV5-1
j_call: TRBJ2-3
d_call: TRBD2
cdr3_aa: CASSPPSGSTDTQYF
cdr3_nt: TGCGCCAGCAGCCCCCCTAGCGGAAGCACAGATACGCAGTATTTT

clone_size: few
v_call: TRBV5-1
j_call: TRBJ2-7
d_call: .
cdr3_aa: CASSSGLPLSPYEQYF
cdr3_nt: TGCGCCAGCAGCTCGGGACTGCCCCTGAGCCCCTACGAGCAGTACTTC

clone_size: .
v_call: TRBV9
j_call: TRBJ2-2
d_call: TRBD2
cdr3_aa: CASTPGLAGGYGELFF
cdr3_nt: TGTGCCAGCACCCCAGGACTAGCGGGAGGTTACGGGGAGCTGTTTTTT

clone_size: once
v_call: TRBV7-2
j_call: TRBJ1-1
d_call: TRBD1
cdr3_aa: CASTFGQVNTEAFF
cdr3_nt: TGTGCCAGCACCTTCGGACAGGTGAACACTGAAGCTTTCTTT

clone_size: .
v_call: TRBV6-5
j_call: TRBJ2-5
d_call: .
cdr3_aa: CASSYSEGQQETQYF
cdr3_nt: TGTGCCAGCAGTTACTCGGAGGGACAGCAAGAGACCCAGTACTTC

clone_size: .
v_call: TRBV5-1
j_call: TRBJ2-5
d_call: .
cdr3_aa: CASSLDVTSSETQYF
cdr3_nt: TGCGCCAGCAGCTTGGACGTTACTAGTTCGGAGACCCAGTACTTC

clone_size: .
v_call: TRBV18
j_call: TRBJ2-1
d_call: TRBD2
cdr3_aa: CASSPSGSLDEQFF
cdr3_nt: TGTGCCAGCTCGCCTAGCGGGAGTCTCGATGAGCAGTTCTTC

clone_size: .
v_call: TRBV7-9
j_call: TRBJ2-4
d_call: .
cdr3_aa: CASSWTGRDKNIQYF
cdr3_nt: TGTGCCAGCAGCTGGACAGGGAGGGACAAAAACATTCAGTACTTC

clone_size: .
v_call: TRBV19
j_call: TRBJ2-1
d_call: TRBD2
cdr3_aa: CASSGIAGPGSYNEQFF
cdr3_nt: TGTGCCAGTAGTGGGATAGCGGGCCCCGGCTCCTACAATGAGCAGTTCTTC

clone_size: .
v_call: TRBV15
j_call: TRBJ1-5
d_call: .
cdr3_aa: CATSRGTVSNQPQHF
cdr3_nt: TGTGCCACCAGCAGAGGAACAGTTAGCAATCAGCCCCAGCATTTT

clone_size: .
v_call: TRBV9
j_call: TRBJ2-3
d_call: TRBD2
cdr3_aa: CASSVDPSGSADTQYF
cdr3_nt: TGTGCCAGCAGCGTAGATCCTAGCGGGAGTGCAGATACGCAGTATTTT

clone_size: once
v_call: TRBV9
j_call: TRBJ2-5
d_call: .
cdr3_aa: CASSVNSDQETQYF
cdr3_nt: TGTGCCAGCAGCGTAAACTCCGACCAAGAGACCCAGTACTTC

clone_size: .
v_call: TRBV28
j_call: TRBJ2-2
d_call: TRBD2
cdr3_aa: CASSPGTSANSGELFF
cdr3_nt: TGTGCCAGCAGTCCTGGGACTAGCGCAAACTCCGGGGAGCTGTTTTTT

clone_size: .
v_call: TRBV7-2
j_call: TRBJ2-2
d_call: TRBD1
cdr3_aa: CASSLRQGSATGELFF
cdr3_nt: TGTGCCAGCAGCCTCAGACAGGGGTCAGCCACCGGGGAGCTGTTTTTT

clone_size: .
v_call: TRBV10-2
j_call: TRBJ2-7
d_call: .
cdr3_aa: CASRRLGSYEQYF
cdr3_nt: TGCGCCAGTCGACGCCTAGGTTCCTACGAGCAGTACTTC

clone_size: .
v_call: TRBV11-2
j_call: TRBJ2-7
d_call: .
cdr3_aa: CASSPAGQPSYEQYF
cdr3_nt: TGTGCCAGCAGCCCTGCGGGACAGCCCTCCTACGAGCAGTACTTC

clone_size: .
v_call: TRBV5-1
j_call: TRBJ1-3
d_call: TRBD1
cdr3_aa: CASSSDGQASGNTIYF
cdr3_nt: TGCGCCAGCAGCTCGGACGGACAGGCCTCTGGAAACACCATATATTTT

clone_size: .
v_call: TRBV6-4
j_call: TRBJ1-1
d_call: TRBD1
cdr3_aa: CARRPQGGTEAFF
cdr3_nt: TGTGCCAGACGACCACAGGGGGGCACTGAAGCTTTCTTT

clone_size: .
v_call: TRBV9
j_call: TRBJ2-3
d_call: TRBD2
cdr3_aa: CASSVATSGIPDTQYF
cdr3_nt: TGTGCCAGCAGCGTAGCGACTAGCGGGATCCCAGATACGCAGTATTTT

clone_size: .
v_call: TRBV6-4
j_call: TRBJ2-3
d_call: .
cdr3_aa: CASSDQATDTQYF
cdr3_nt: TGTGCCAGCAGTGACCAAGCCACAGATACGCAGTATTTT

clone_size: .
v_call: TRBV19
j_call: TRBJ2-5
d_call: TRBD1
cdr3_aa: CASSIGQGRETQYF
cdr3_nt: TGTGCCAGTAGTATAGGACAGGGACGAGAGACCCAGTACTTC

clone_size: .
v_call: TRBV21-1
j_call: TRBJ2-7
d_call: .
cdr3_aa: CASSKRGEGLAKYEQYF
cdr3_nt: TGTGCCAGCAGCAAAAGGGGAGAGGGACTAGCGAAGTACGAGCAGTACTTC

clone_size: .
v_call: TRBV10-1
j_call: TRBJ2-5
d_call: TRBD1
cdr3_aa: CASSLGQGAWETQYF
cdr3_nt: TGCGCCAGCAGTCTTGGACAGGGGGCGTGGGAGACCCAGTACTTC

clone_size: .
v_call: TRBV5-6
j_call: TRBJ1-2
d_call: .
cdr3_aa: CASSPFDGTTYGYTF
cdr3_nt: TGTGCCAGCAGCCCCTTCGATGGGACAACCTATGGCTACACCTTC

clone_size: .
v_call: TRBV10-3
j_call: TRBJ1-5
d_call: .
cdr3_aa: CAIRAGHNQPQHF
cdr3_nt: TGTGCCATCAGGGCAGGGCACAATCAGCCCCAGCATTTT

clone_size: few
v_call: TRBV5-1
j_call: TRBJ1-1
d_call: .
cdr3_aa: CASKRQPNTEAFF
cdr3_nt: TGCGCCAGTAAACGACAGCCGAACACTGAAGCTTTCTTT

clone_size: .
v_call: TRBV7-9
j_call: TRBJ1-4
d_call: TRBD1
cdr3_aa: CASSSDRGGEKLFF
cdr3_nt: TGTGCCAGCAGCTCTGACAGGGGTGGAGAAAAACTGTTTTTT

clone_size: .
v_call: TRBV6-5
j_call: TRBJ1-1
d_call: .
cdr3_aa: CASSYRDTEAFF
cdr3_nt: TGTGCCAGCAGTTACCGGGACACTGAAGCTTTCTTT

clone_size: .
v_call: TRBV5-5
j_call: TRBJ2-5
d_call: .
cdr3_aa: CASSPWTEWETQYF
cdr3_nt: TGTGCCAGCAGCCCCTGGACAGAGTGGGAGACCCAGTACTTC

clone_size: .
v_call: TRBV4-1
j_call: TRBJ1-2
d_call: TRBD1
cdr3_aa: CASSQGTGASGYTF
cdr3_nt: TGCGCCAGCAGCCAAGGTACAGGGGCATCTGGCTACACCTTC

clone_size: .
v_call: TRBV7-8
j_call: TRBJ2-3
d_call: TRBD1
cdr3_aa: CASSHEQGRTDTQYF
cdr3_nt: TGTGCCAGCAGCCACGAACAGGGGAGAACAGATACGCAGTATTTT

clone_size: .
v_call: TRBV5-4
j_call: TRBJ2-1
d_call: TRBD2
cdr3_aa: CASSLRRWASGTSYNEQFF
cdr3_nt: TGTGCCAGCAGCTTAAGGAGGTGGGCTAGCGGAACTTCCTACAATGAGCAGTTCTTC

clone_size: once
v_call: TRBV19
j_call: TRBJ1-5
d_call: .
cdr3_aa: CASSTPGGGWQPQHF
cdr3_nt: TGTGCCAGTAGTACCCCGGGGGGGGGCTGGCAGCCCCAGCATTTT

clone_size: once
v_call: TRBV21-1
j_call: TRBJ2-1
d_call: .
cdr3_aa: CASSKNVQGGYNEQFF
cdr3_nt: TGTGCCAGCAGCAAAAACGTACAGGGGGGCTACAATGAGCAGTTCTTC

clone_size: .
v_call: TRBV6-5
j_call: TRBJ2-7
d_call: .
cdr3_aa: CASSLDREVHEQYF
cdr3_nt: TGTGCCAGCAGTCTTGACAGGGAGGTCCACGAGCAGTACTTC